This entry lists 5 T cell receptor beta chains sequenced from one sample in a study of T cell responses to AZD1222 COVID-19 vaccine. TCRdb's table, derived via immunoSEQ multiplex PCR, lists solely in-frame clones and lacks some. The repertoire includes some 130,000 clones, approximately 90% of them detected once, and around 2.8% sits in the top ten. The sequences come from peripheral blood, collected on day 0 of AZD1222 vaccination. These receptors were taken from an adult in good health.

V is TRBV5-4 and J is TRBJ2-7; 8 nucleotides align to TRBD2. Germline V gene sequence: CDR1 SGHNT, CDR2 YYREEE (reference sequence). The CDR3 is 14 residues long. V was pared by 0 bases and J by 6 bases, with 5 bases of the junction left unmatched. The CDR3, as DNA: TGTGCCAGCAGCTTGGGACTAGCGATGAGCGAGCAGTACTTC. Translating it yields CASSLGLAMSEQYF.

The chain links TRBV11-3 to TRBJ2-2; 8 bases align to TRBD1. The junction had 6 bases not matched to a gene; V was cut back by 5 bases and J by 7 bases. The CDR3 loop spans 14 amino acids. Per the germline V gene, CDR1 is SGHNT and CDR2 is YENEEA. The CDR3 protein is CASSRDRGGGELFF. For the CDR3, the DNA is TGTGCCAGCAGCCGAGACAGGGGAGGCGGGGAGCTGTTTTTT.

The CDR3 DNA sequence: TGTGCCAGCAACGAATGGAGGGTCGCCGGGGAGCTGTTTTTT. Translating it yields CASNEWRVAGELFF. This chain joins TRBV6-6 and TRBJ2-2; tentatively, D is TRBD2 (6 bases). Germline CDR1 and CDR2: MNHNY and SVGAGI (reference sequence). The CDR3 totals 14 residues. Trimming shortened V by 7 bases and J by 6 bases, and 15 bases separated the two germline ends.

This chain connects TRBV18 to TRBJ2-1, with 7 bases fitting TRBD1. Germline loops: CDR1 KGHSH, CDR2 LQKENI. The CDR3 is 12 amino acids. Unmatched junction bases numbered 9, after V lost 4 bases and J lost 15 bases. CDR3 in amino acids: CASSRTGDLVFF. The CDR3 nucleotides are TGTGCCAGCTCACGTACAGGGGATTTGGTGTTCTTC.

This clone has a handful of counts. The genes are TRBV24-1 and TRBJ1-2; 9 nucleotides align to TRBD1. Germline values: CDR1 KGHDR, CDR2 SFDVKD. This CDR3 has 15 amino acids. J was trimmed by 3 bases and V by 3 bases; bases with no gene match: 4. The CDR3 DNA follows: TGTGCCACCAGTGATACGGGACAGGGCCACTATGGCTACACCTTC. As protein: CATSDTGQGHYGYTF.